One sample yielded the 13 T cell receptor beta chains listed below, sequenced in a study of response to subunit inactivated influenza vaccine. MiXCR, applied by TCRdb to the RT-PCR reads, yields one record per CDR3 protein. The table records some 500,000 distinct CDR3 sequences, about 25% of them present only once. The specimen was CD4+ T cells sorted from PBMCs, collected roughly 5 days after vaccination. These receptor sequences come from a man aged 45-65 years who received an inactivated influenza vaccine.

The rearrangement uses TRBV18 and TRBJ2-6, with unresolved D. The CDR3 length is 14 residues. Germline V gives CDR1 KGHSH, CDR2 LQKENI. V was clipped by 6 bases and J by 0 bases, with 6 bases between them. CDR3 region: CASSPVSGANVLTF. The DNA for the CDR3 is TGTGCCAGCTCTCCCGTCTCTGGGGCCAACGTCCTGACTTTC.

This rearrangement joins TRBV7-2 to TRBJ1-2; D remains unclear. Germline lookup yields CDR1 SGHTA and CDR2 FQGNSA. The V end lost 0 bases, the J end lost 10 bases, and 12 bases lay between the germline ends. The CDR3 loop spans 13 amino acids. The CDR3: CASSLARDGHYTF. CDR3 nucleotide sequence: TGTGCCAGCAGCTTAGCGCGGGATGGGCACTACACCTTC.

This clonotype was seen more than once but under ten times. The V and J genes are TRBV5-1 and TRBJ2-3; tentatively, D is TRBD1 or TRBD2 (5 bases each). The germline V and J ends were trimmed by 4 bases and 4 bases, with 16 bases remaining between them. The CDR3 has 15 residues. Germline CDR1 SGHRS, CDR2 YFSETQ. CDR3: CASSARGRVADTQYF. CDR3 bases: TGCGCCAGCAGCGCCCGGGGCAGGGTGGCAGATACGCAGTATTTT.

J is TRBJ2-7 and V is TRBV7-2; D is unresolved. In germline, CDR1 is SGHTA, CDR2 FQGNSA. The ends were cut back, 6 bases at V and 6 bases at J, with 15 bases in the middle. There are 13 residues in the CDR3. CDR3 nucleotides: TGTGCCAGCAGTCAATTTCCAGCTAGCGAGCAGTACTTC. Translating gives CASSQFPASEQYF. The complete variable domain, with remaining parts taken from reference TRBV7-2 and TRBJ2-7, reads GAGVSQSPSNKVTEKGKDVELRCDPISGHTALYWYRQSLGQGLEFLIYFQGNSAPDKSGLPSDRFSAERTGGSVSTLTIQRTQQEDSAVYLCASSQFPASEQYFGPGTRLTVT.

Written as DNA, the CDR3 is TGTGCCAGCAGTTCCCGACGGGAGGGCGGCACAGATACGCAGTATTTT. It specifies CASSSRREGGTDTQYF. The chain recombines TRBV6-5 with TRBJ2-3; the match to TRBD2 covers 8 bases. Trimming cost V 4 bases and J 1 base; bases outside gene matches: 7. CDR1 and CDR2 (germline): MNHEY, SVGAGI. This CDR3 has 16 residues.

This clonotype was seen a few times. The J gene is TRBJ2-2, the V gene TRBV7-9, with D maybe TRBD1 (6 bases). CDR3 length: 14 residues. Looked up from germline, CDR1 is SEHNR and CDR2 is FQNEAQ (reference sequence). V shed 5 bases and J shed 7 bases, with 14 bases lying between them. The DNA for the CDR3 is TGTGCCAGCAGCCTCCTACAGGGTCTCGGGGAGCTGTTTTTT. Its protein is CASSLLQGLGELFF.

The genes are TRBV15 and TRBJ2-1, with a possible D match to TRBD2 (5 bases). The CDR3 is made up of 15 amino acids. Germline CDR1 is LNHNV and CDR2 is YYDKDF (reference sequence). Trimming cost V 0 bases and J 9 bases, with 15 bases left between them. The CDR3 DNA reads as TGTGCCACCAGCAGAGATCTCGGAGGAGTCGGTGAGCAGTTCTTC. Encoded protein: CATSRDLGGVGEQFF. The variable domain in full, with the rest retrieved from reference TRBV15 and TRBJ2-1, is DAMVIQNPRYQVTQFGKPVTLSCSQTLNHNVMYWYQQKSSQAPKLLFHYYDKDFNNEADTPDNFQSRRPNTSFCFLDIRSPGLGDTAMYLCATSRDLGGVGEQFFGPGTRLTVL.

The rearrangement uses TRBV7-2 and TRBJ1-2; a possible D gene is TRBD1 (6 bases). The CDR3 sequence is 14 residues long. Per the germline V gene, CDR1 is SGHTA and CDR2 is FQGNSA. Trimming took off 4 bases at V and 7 bases at J, with 16 bases between the two ends. CDR3 sequence: CASSSSIGTTGYTF. As DNA, the CDR3 is TGTGCCAGCAGCTCCAGCATCGGGACAACTGGCTACACCTTC.

CDR3 residues: CAIAPGGGIVSYNEQFF. CDR3 in DNA: TGTGCCATCGCCCCTGGGGGGGGGATCGTTTCCTACAATGAGCAGTTCTTC. The chain combines TRBV2 with TRBJ2-1, with 7 bases that match TRBD2. Germline V gene lookup returns CDR1 SNHLY and CDR2 FYNNEI. The CDR3 runs 17 residues. V trimming: 10 bases; J trimming: 1 base; junction bases outside the gene matches: 16. The complete variable domain, with remaining parts taken from reference TRBV2 and TRBJ2-1, reads EPEVTQTPSHQVTQMGQEVILRCVPISNHLYFYWYRQILGQKVEFLVSFYNNEISEKSEIFDDQFSVERPDGSNFTLKIRSTKLEDSAMYFCAIAPGGGIVSYNEQFFGPGTRLTVL.

V and J are TRBV4-1 and TRBJ2-3; D perhaps matches TRBD2 (5 bases). The CDR3 spans 14 residues. Germline V CDR1 and CDR2: MGHRA, YSYEKL. V lost 1 base and J 3 bases, leaving 8 bases between the germline ends. This CDR3 reads CASSQVPGTDTQYF. CDR3 bases: TGCGCCAGCAGCCAAGTCCCGGGAACAGATACGCAGTATTTT.

This sequence joins TRBV3-1 and TRBJ1-1, with 7 bases aligning to TRBD1. The CDR3 spans 14 residues. The V gene's germline CDR1 is LGHDT and CDR2 YNNKEL (reference sequence). Trimming took 3 bases from V and 3 from J; bases not matched to a gene: 4. CDR3 loop: CASSQTGTYTEAFF. The DNA for the CDR3 is TGTGCCAGCAGCCAGACAGGGACCTACACTGAAGCTTTCTTT.

The chain combines TRBV6-5 with TRBJ2-5, with D perhaps given as TRBD1 or TRBD2 (5 bases each). The CDR3 extends over 12 amino acids. Per germline, CDR1 MNHEY and CDR2 SVGAGI. Deletions cut 6 bases from V and 9 bases from J, with 14 bases between. CDR3 bases: TGTGCCAGCAGGGGGGATACAAGGGCCCAGTACTTC. Translation gives CASRGDTRAQYF.

This clonotype was counted between two and nine times. V is TRBV6-1 and J is TRBJ1-4; D not certain. CDR1 is MNHNS, CDR2 SASEGT, per germline. The CDR3 is 13 amino acids. The V end lost 8 bases, the J end lost 6 bases, and 13 bases lay between the germline ends. CDR3 DNA sequence: TGTGCCAGCGCGAGAGGGAAGGATGAAAAACTGTTTTTT. This sequence encodes CASARGKDEKLFF.